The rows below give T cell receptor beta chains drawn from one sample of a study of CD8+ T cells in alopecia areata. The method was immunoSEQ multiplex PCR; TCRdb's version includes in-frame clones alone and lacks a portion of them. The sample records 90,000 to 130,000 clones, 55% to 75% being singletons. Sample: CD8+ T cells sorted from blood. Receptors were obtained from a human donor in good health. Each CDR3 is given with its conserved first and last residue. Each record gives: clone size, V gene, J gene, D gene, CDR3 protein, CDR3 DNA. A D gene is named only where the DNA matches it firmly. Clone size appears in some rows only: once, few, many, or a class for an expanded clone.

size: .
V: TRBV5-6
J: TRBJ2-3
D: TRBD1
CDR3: CASSLVGGADTQYF
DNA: TGTGCCAGCAGCTTGGTAGGGGGCGCAGATACGCAGTATTTT

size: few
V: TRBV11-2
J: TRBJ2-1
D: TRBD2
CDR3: CASSFWVSGLAAYNEQFF
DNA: TGTGCCAGCAGCTTCTGGGTTTCAGGGCTAGCGGCGTACAATGAGCAGTTCTTC

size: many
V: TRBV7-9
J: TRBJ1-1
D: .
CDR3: CAEEPRWTEAFF
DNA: TGTGCTGAAGAACCCCGTTGGACTGAAGCTTTCTTT

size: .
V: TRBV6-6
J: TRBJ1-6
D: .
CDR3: CASSTTKLPPLHF
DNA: TGTGCCAGCAGTACCACCAAACTACCACCCCTCCACTTT

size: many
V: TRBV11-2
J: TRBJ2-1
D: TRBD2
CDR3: CASSLGPLAGGPYNEQFF
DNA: TGTGCCAGCAGCTTAGGACCCTTGGCGGGGGGACCATACAATGAGCAGTTCTTC

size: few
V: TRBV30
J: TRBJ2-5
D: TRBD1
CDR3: CAWSGPTGKETQYF
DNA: TGTGCCTGGAGTGGGCCGACAGGGAAAGAGACCCAGTACTTC

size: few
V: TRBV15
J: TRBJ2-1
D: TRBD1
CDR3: CATSGEGQGYNEQFF
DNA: TGTGCCACCAGCGGGGAGGGACAGGGGTACAATGAGCAGTTCTTC

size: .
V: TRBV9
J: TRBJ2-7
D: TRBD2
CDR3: CASSVSGGLTEQYF
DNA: TGTGCCAGCAGCGTAAGCGGGGGCCTAACAGAGCAGTACTTC

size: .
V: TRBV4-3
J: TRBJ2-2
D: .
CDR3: CASSQRRSGETSSGNTGELFF
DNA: TGCGCCAGCAGCCAAAGGCGAAGTGGGGAGACCAGCTCAGGCAACACCGGGGAGCTGTTTTTT

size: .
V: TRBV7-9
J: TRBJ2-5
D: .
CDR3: CASSTDGEQETQYF
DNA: TGTGCCAGCTCCACGGACGGAGAGCAAGAGACCCAGTACTTC

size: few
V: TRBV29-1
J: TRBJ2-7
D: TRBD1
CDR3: CSVETGQSYEQYF
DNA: TGCAGCGTTGAGACAGGGCAATCCTACGAGCAGTACTTC

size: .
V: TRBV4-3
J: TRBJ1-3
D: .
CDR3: CASSRYREPGNTIYF
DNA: TGCGCCAGCAGCCGTTACAGGGAACCTGGAAACACCATATATTTT

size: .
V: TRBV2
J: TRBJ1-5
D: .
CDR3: CASSEFGAGNQPQHF
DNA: TGTGCCAGCAGTGAATTTGGGGCAGGCAATCAGCCCCAGCATTTT

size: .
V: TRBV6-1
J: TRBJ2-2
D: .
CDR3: CASSEYMPGELFF
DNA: TGTGCCAGCAGTGAATACATGCCCGGGGAGCTGTTTTTT

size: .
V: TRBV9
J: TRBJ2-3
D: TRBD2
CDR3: CASTFGRGTDTQYF
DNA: TGTGCCAGCACCTTCGGGAGGGGCACAGATACGCAGTATTTT

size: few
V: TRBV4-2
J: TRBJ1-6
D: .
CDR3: CASSQGVGRNSPLHF
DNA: TGTGCCAGCAGCCAAGGGGTCGGGCGAAATTCACCCCTCCACTTT

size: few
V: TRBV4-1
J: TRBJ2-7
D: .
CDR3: CASSQEKVVSSYEQYF
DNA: TGCGCCAGCAGCCAAGAAAAGGTTGTGAGCTCCTACGAGCAGTACTTC

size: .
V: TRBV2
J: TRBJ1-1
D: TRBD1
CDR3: CASNRGPNTEAFF
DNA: TGTGCCAGCAACAGGGGTCCCAACACTGAAGCTTTCTTT

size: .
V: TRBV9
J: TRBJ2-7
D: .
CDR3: CASSAPGAPPYEQYF
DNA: TGTGCCAGCAGCGCTCCAGGGGCGCCACCTTATGAGCAGTACTTC

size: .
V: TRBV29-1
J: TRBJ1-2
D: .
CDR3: CSVELYGPIYGYTF
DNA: TGCAGCGTTGAATTGTATGGGCCGATCTATGGCTACACCTTC

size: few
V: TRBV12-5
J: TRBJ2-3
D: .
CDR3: CASGLVVVREDTQYF
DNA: TGTGCTAGTGGTTTGGTGGTAGTTAGGGAGGATACGCAGTATTTT

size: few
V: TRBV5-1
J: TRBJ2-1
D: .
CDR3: CASSPPAYNEQFF
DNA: TGCGCCAGCAGCCCACCCGCATACAATGAGCAGTTCTTC

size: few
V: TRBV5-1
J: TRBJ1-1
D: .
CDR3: CASSLGGNTEAFF
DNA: TGCGCCAGCAGCTTGGGGGGGAACACTGAAGCTTTCTTT

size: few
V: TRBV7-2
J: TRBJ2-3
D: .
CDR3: CASSPDGGGTDTQYF
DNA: TGTGCCAGCAGCCCGGACGGAGGAGGAACAGATACGCAGTATTTT

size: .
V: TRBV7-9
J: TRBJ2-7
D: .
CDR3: CASSLGWGPYEQYF
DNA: TGTGCCAGCAGCCTAGGTTGGGGACCCTACGAGCAGTACTTC

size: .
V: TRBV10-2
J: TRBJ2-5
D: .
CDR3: CASSPWTEGVETQYF
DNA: TGCGCCAGCAGCCCCTGGACCGAGGGGGTGGAGACCCAGTACTTC

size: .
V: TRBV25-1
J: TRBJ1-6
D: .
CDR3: CASSESGGAESPLHF
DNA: TGTGCCAGCAGTGAATCTGGAGGCGCTGAGTCACCCCTCCACTTT